This T cell receptor (beta chain) was recovered during a study of cytomegalovirus exposure and HLA in healthy donors. In the study overall: Of the donors genotyped, approximately 430 in all, 65% to 90% fell in the Caucasian-associated ancestry cluster. Study-level findings and limits: Reported performance of the classifier showed diagnosis of cytomegalovirus status with high specificity and sensitivity. After further analysis at a later stage, 16,951 TCR beta sequences were associated with HLA alleles at 0.05 false discovery rate. Most sequenced TCRs were rare (though some public TCRs occurred in many donors).

This clone was observed a handful of times. Its antigen is not known. The PCR employed 60 Vbeta primers together with 13 Jbeta primers. TCRdb's table, derived via immunoSEQ multiplex PCR, lists solely in-frame clones and lacks some. The table has tens of thousands of clones, less than 75% seen once. CDR3 length: 13 residues. Germline CDR1 MNHNS, CDR2 SASEGT. V was cut by 8 bases and J by 2 bases, with 12 bases left in between. This sequence was found in a man aged 30-40 years in good health and CMV-seropositive. Sequenced sample: PBMCs. This sequence joins TRBV6-1 and TRBJ1-2; TRBD1 might be the D (5 bases). The CDR3 DNA reads TGTGCCAGCCAGACGACAGCGAACTATGGCTACACCTTC. This encodes CASQTTANYGYTF.